One and the same sample provided the 9 T cell receptor beta chains below, sequenced in a study of cytomegalovirus exposure and HLA in healthy donors. The PCR contained 60 Vbeta and 13 Jbeta primers. Generated by immunoSEQ multiplex PCR, the TCRdb table keeps only in-frame clones and is missing some. The sample has under 250,000 clones, more than 75% seen once. Sequenced input: PBMCs. Receptor source: a girl aged 2-10 years in good health and CMV-seronegative.

The chain employs TRBV7-3 and TRBJ2-2, with 7 nucleotides matching TRBD2. V trimming: 5 bases; J trimming: 5 bases; junction bases outside the gene matches: 2. The germline V gene encodes CDR1 SGHTA and CDR2 FQGTGA. The CDR3 contains 13 residues. CDR3 DNA: TGTGCCAGCAGCCGGGGGGTGACCGGGGAGCTGTTTTTT. Amino acid sequence: CASSRGVTGELFF.

This chain joins TRBV18 and TRBJ2-7, with 10 bases aligning to TRBD2. CDR1 and CDR2 (germline): KGHSH, LQKENI. Trimming at V came to 0 bases and at J to 4 bases, leaving 9 bases not matched to a gene. The CDR3 runs 17 residues. In nucleotides, the CDR3 is TGTGCCAGCTCACCACCGTCAAGCGGGAGGGCCACGTACGAGCAGTACTTC. Encoded protein: CASSPPSSGRATYEQYF.

The chain carries TRBV4-1 and TRBJ1-6; D not certain. The germline V gene has CDR1 MGHRA and CDR2 YSYEKL. The CDR3 sequence is 15 residues long. Trimming cost V 4 bases and J 0 bases, with 7 bases left between them. The CDR3 region has the DNA TGCGCCAGCAGCCCCCGGGACTCCTATAATTCACCCCTCCACTTT. Translated, it gives CASSPRDSYNSPLHF.

The chain employs TRBV5-6 and TRBJ2-3; TRBD2 matches at 12 bases. CDR3 length: 18 amino acids. The ends lost 1 base at V and 0 bases at J; junction bases unmatched: 6. The V gene's germline CDR1 is SGHDT and CDR2 YYEEEE. The CDR3 here is CASSLTSGGRTSTDTQYF. For the CDR3, the DNA is TGTGCCAGCAGCTTGACTAGCGGGGGGCGGACGAGCACAGATACGCAGTATTTT.

The chain combines TRBV7-9 with TRBJ1-2, with 9 bases lining up with TRBD1. The junction had 5 bases not matched to a gene; V was cut back by 1 base and J by 2 bases. This CDR3 is built from 16 residues. The germline CDR1 and CDR2 sequences are SEHNR and FQNEAQ (reference sequence). CDR3 nucleotide sequence: TGTGCCAGCAGCTTAGACCCCGGGACAGGGAACTATGGCTACACCTTC. This encodes CASSLDPGTGNYGYTF.

This clone was found once. This rearrangement joins TRBV7-9 to TRBJ2-7, with 8 bases identical to TRBD2. V dropped 4 bases and J dropped 6; count of bases not matched to a gene: 14. The CDR3 runs 16 residues. The germline V gene has CDR1 SEHNR and CDR2 FQNEAQ (reference sequence). The CDR3 region is CASSSSPGTRFSEQYF. The DNA of the CDR3 is TGTGCCAGCAGCTCTTCCCCCGGGACTAGATTCTCCGAGCAGTACTTC.

This clone was recorded a few times. The rearrangement joins TRBV9 to TRBJ2-7; no reliable D call. The CDR3 covers 15 residues. V was trimmed by 0 bases and J by 2 bases, leaving 12 bases between them. Per germline, CDR1 SGDLS and CDR2 YYNGEE. CDR3 nucleotide sequence: TGTGCCAGCAGCGTAGACCCCGGGTTTGCCTACGAGCAGTACTTC. Translation: CASSVDPGFAYEQYF.

This clone was counted a few times. The chain uses TRBV5-1 and TRBJ2-5; 9 bases are a match to TRBD2. Near its end, the DNA agrees better with TRBJ2-7, so the J call may be wrong. CDR1 SGHRS and CDR2 YFSETQ come from the germline V gene. CDR3 size: 16 residues. The CDR3 nucleotides read TGCGCCAGCAGCTTGGGTCTAGCGGGATGGGCCTACGAGCAGTACTTC. Residues: CASSLGLAGWAYEQYF.

This sequence joins TRBV30 and TRBJ1-5, with a possible D match to TRBD1 (5 bases). CDR1 and CDR2 (germline): GTSNPN, SVGIG (reference sequence). This CDR3 region has 14 residues. The V gene lost 0 bases and the J gene lost 2 bases, with 8 bases spanning the gap. CDR3 sequence reads: CAWSVGAGNQPQHF. The CDR3 coding sequence is TGTGCCTGGAGTGTAGGGGCAGGCAATCAGCCCCAGCATTTT.